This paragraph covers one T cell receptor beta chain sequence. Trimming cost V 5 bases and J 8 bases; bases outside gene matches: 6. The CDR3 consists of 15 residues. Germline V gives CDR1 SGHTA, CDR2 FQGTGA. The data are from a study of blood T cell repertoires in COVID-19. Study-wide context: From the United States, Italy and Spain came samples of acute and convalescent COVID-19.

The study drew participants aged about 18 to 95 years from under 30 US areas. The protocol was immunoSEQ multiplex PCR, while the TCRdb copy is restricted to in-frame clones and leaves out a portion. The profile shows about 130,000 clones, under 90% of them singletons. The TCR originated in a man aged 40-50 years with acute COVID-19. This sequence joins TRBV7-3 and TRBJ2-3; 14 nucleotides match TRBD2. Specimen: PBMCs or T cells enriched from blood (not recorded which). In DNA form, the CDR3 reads TGTGCCAGCAGCCCGGGACTAGCGGGAGAGGTTACGCAGTATTTT. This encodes CASSPGLAGEVTQYF.